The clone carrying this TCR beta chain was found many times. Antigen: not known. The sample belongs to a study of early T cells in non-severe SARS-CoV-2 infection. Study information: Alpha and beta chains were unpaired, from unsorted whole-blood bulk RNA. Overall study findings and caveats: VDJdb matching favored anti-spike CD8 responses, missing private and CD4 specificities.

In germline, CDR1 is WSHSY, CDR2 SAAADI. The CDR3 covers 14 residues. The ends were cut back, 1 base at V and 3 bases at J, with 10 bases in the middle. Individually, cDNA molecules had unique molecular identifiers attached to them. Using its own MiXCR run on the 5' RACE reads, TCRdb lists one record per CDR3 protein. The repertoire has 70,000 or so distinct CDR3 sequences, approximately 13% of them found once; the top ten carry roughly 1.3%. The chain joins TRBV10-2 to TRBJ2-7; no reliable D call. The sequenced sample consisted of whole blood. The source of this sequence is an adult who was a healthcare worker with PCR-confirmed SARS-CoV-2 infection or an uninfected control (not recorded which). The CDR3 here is CASSELFIYYEQYF. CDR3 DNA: TGCGCCAGCAGTGAGTTATTTATTTACTACGAGCAGTACTTC.